This T cell receptor beta chain was documented in a study of blood T cells in healthy people across ages. General study findings and limits: Long-lived donors had more naive CD4+ cells and higher diversity than aged donors.

Trimming at V came to 5 bases and at J to 6 bases, leaving 7 bases not matched to a gene. This CDR3 is built from 14 residues. CDR1 and CDR2 (germline): MDHEN, SYDVKM. A J-beta primer mix and a sample-barcoded 5' primer were used in a second PCR of roughly 6 to 11 cycles. Each CDR3 protein gets one entry after TCRdb re-called the 5' RACE reads with MiXCR. The sample holds around 1,000,000 distinct CDR3 sequences, around 27% seen once. Turning to this clonotype: Its antigen remains unknown.

This sample also belongs to another study, concerning T cells of mothers and their children. This second report adds: Extracted RNA, in its entirety, went into cDNA synthesis at about 1.5 ug per 15 ul. Sample barcodes and 2-4 random nucleotides came from the second PCR's M1S primer. Mothers and children who were related shared slightly more overlap than unrelated pairs, but not significantly more.

Sequenced material: blood. The V and J genes are TRBV28 and TRBJ1-2; 9 bases are a match to TRBD1. The TCR originated in a girl aged 2 to 10 in good health. Here the CDR3 DNA reads TGTGCCAGCAGTCCCCTCGGGACAGGGAATGGCTACACCTTC. Protein: CASSPLGTGNGYTF.